This passage covers 19 T cell receptor beta chains from one sample sequenced in a study of blood T cells in healthy people across ages. Alongside a J-beta primer mix, a sample-barcoded 5' primer served in a second PCR lasting roughly 7 to 12 cycles. MiXCR was run by TCRdb on the 5' RACE reads, yielding one entry per CDR3 protein. The data show around 1,800,000 distinct CDR3 sequences, about two fifths seen once. Sequencing used blood. Receptor source: a human donor in good health.

About this clonotype: At one boundary the junction diverges from the germline segment, which might be a read error. The chain has TRBV10-3 and TRBJ2-1, with D uncertain. The germline CDR1 and CDR2 sequences are ENHRY and SYGVKD. The CDR3 runs 12 residues. This CDR3 reads CASSDLNNEQFF. The CDR3 nucleotides are TGTGCCAGCAGTGACCTCAACAATGAGCAGTTCTTC.

CDR3 bases: TGCAGTGCTAGAGGCACAGGGGGAAACACCATATATTTT. This sequence encodes CSARGTGGNTIYF. The chain uses TRBV20-1 and TRBJ1-3; tentative D call: TRBD1 (6 bases). This CDR3 has 13 residues. V lost 1 base and J lost 4, with 8 bases in between. In germline, CDR1 is DFQATT, CDR2 SNEGSKA (reference sequence).

Details on this clonotype: Germline and junction disagree at one end, which may indicate a read error. The chain employs TRBV5-1 and TRBJ1-4; 11 nucleotides agree with TRBD1. This CDR3 is 15 amino acids long. Germline V gives CDR1 SGHRS, CDR2 YFSETQ. Written as DNA, the CDR3 is TGTGCCAGCAGCTTAGCCGGGACAGGGGGTGAAAAACTGTTTTTT. Its translation is CASSLAGTGGEKLFF.

The chain has TRBV9 and TRBJ2-1, with TRBD1 as a possible D gene (6 bases). The germline CDR1 and CDR2 sequences are SGDLS and YYNGEE. This CDR3 has 15 residues. V lost 0 bases and J lost 8, with 15 bases in between. DNA of the CDR3: TGTGCCAGCAGCGTAGGGGCAGGGGAGCGCGATGAGCAGTTCTTC. It is translated as CASSVGAGERDEQFF.

This clonotype occurred a few times. The chain is built from TRBV9 and TRBJ2-1, with D tentatively TRBD1 or TRBD2 (5 bases each). The ends were cut back, 3 bases at V and 2 bases at J, with 15 bases in the middle. The germline CDR1 and CDR2 sequences are SGDLS and YYNGEE. The CDR3 is 16 amino acids. CDR3 amino acids: CASSAQQVRAYNEQFF. DNA for the CDR3: TGTGCCAGCAGCGCCCAACAGGTGCGGGCCTACAATGAGCAGTTCTTC.

A remark on this clonotype: A much larger clone is a single base away; this may be a read error. The chain has TRBV4-1 and TRBJ1-5, with D possibly TRBD1 on 6 matching bases. This CDR3 has 15 residues. The V gene's germline CDR1 is MGHRA and CDR2 YSYEKL. CDR3 nucleotides: TGCGCCAGCAGCCAAGACGGGACACCTTATCAGCCCCGGCATTTT. Its translation: CASSQDGTPYQPRHF.

The rearrangement joins TRBV3-1 to TRBJ2-3, with 9 positions matching TRBD1. Per the germline V gene, CDR1 is LGHDT and CDR2 is YNNKEL (reference sequence). V lost 5 bases to trimming and J lost 5 bases; unmatched junction nucleotides: 2. CDR3 size: 13 residues. DNA for the CDR3: TGTGCCAGCAGCAACAGGGGGCGAGATACGCAGTATTTT. Translated, it gives CASSNRGRDTQYF.

V usage is TRBV5-1 and J usage is TRBJ2-1; D is unclear. With 1 base removed from V and 7 bases from J, the gap between germline ends came to 15 bases. CDR3 length equals 15 residues. The germline CDR1 and CDR2 sequences are SGHRS and YFSETQ. CDR3 sequence: CASSLSNSHPNEQFF. CDR3 DNA sequence: TGCGCCAGCAGCTTGAGCAACTCGCACCCGAATGAGCAGTTCTTC.

V gene TRBV7-2 combines with J gene TRBJ1-3, with D unclear. The V gene lost 1 base and the J gene lost 0 bases, with 13 bases spanning the gap. This CDR3 region has 17 residues. Germline CDR1 is SGHTA and CDR2 is FQGNSA. Here the CDR3 DNA reads TGTGCCAGCAGCTTAGGGACCGGACGGCACTCTGGAAACACCATATATTTT. This codes for CASSLGTGRHSGNTIYF.

This clonotype was observed a handful of times. The V and J genes are TRBV7-2 and TRBJ2-7, with 8 bases fitting TRBD2. Germline CDR1 and CDR2: SGHTA and FQGNSA. This CDR3 region has 15 residues. Trimming removed 1 base from V and 4 bases from J; junction bases left unmatched: 6. This CDR3 is CASSLVRGARYEQYF. The CDR3 DNA reads as TGTGCCAGCAGCTTAGTGCGGGGGGCGCGGTACGAGCAGTACTTC. Together with reference TRBV7-2 and TRBJ2-7, the CDR3 gives the full variable domain: GAGVSQSPSNKVTEKGKDVELRCDPISGHTALYWYRQSLGQGLEFLIYFQGNSAPDKSGLPSDRFSAERTGGSVSTLTIQRTQQEDSAVYLCASSLVRGARYEQYFGPGTRLTVT.

At least ten counts were recorded for this clonotype. The chain couples TRBV12-3 or TRBV12-4 to TRBJ2-6; D not certain. CDR3 length equals 12 residues. Trimming cost V 11 bases and J 1 base, with 6 bases left between them. The CDR3 nucleotides are TGTGCCGGTGGATCTGGGGCCAACGTCCTGACTTTC. Its protein is CAGGSGANVLTF.

The chain joins TRBV20-1 to TRBJ2-5, with 10 bases lining up with TRBD1. CDR1 and CDR2 from the germline V gene are DFQATT and SNEGSKA (reference sequence). With V trimmed by 1 base and J by 5 bases, 7 bases remained unmatched. The CDR3 is 15 amino acids. The CDR3 bases are TGCAGTGCTAGAGGCGGGACAGGGGAGCGGGAGACCCAGTACTTC. It encodes CSARGGTGERETQYF.

This clonotype showed up many times. The rearrangement joins TRBV5-5 to TRBJ2-7; TRBD1 aligns across 8 bases. Germline V CDR1 and CDR2: SGHKS, YYEKEE (reference sequence). The CDR3 runs to 14 residues. V lost 1 base and J lost 3; bases outside the gene matches: 3. The chain's CDR3 is CASSLHTGGYEQYF. The CDR3, as DNA: TGTGCCAGCAGCTTGCATACAGGGGGCTACGAGCAGTACTTC.

This clonotype was observed a handful of times. V is TRBV29-1 and J is TRBJ2-5; D remains ambiguous. V lost 2 bases and J 3 bases, leaving 4 bases between the germline ends. Germline V gene lookup returns CDR1 SQVTM and CDR2 ANQGSEA. This CDR3 has 11 amino acids. CDR3 nucleotide sequence: TGCAGCGTTGAAACGAAAGAGACCCAGTACTTC. Protein product: CSVETKETQYF.

A few counts support this clonotype. The V and J genes are TRBV29-1 and TRBJ1-2; 7 bases map to TRBD1. CDR1 and CDR2 (germline): SQVTM, ANQGSEA. After removal of 0 bases from V and 4 bases from J, the junction contained 5 bases not matched to a gene. CDR3 length: 14 amino acids. In nucleotides, the CDR3 is TGCAGCGTTGAAGATCAGGGGGGGAGCTATGGCTACACCTTC. Translated: CSVEDQGGSYGYTF.

This clonotype was detected many times. V usage is TRBV4-1 and J usage is TRBJ2-7, with D perhaps matching TRBD2 (6 bases). Trimming took 4 bases from V and 2 from J, leaving 15 bases between them. This CDR3 contains 15 residues. Looked up from germline, CDR1 is MGHRA and CDR2 is YSYEKL. The CDR3 nucleotides are TGCGCCAGCAGCCTAGCCGGGACTTCCACCTACGAGCAGTACTTC. It codes for CASSLAGTSTYEQYF.

This clonotype occurred a few times. The chain couples TRBV7-8 to TRBJ1-5; TRBD1 aligns across 7 bases. There are 15 residues in the CDR3. Germline V gene sequence: CDR1 SGHVS, CDR2 FQNEAQ. After removal of 2 bases from V and 5 bases from J, the junction contained 6 bases not matched to a gene. For the CDR3, the DNA is TGTGCCAGCAGCTTAAGGGGGCAATTTGATCAGCCCCAGCATTTT. It yields the protein CASSLRGQFDQPQHF.

The V and J genes are TRBV5-5 and TRBJ2-1; D possibly corresponds to TRBD2 (6 bases). The CDR3 sequence is 15 residues long. Trimming took 2 bases from V and 4 from J, leaving 13 bases between them. CDR1 and CDR2 from the germline V gene are SGHKS and YYEKEE (reference sequence). The CDR3 sequence: CASSFPGREYNEQFF. The CDR3 DNA sequence: TGTGCCAGCAGCTTTCCGGGACGGGAGTACAATGAGCAGTTCTTC.

In this sample, this clonotype turned up once. This chain uses TRBV18 with TRBJ1-5; D not resolved. This CDR3 contains 16 residues. Per germline, CDR1 KGHSH and CDR2 LQKENI. The V gene lost 10 bases and the J gene lost 2 bases, with 21 bases spanning the gap. For the CDR3, the DNA is TGTGCCAACGAGAGGGCAGTCTATAGCGGCAATCAGCCCCAGCATTTT. Translated, it gives CANERAVYSGNQPQHF. The whole variable domain, remainder taken from reference TRBV18 and TRBJ1-5, is NAGVMQNPRHLVRRRGQEARLRCSPMKGHSHVYWYRQLPEEGLKFMVYLQKENIIDESGMPKERFSAEFPKEGPSILRIQQVVRGDSAAYFCANERAVYSGNQPQHFGDGTRLSIL.